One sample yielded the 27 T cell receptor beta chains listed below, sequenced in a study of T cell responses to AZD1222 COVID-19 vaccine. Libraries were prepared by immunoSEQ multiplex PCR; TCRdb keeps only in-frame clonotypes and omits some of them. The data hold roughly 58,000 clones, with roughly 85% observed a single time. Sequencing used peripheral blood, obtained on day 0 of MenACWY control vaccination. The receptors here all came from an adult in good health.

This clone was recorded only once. CDR3 coding DNA: TGTGCCAGCAGTTTAGATCTGATACGTGGCTACACCTTC. Its protein product is CASSLDLIRGYTF. The chain joins TRBV12-3 or TRBV12-4 to TRBJ1-2; D is unclear. Trimming removed 1 base from V and 7 bases from J, with 10 bases in between. The CDR3 runs to 13 residues.

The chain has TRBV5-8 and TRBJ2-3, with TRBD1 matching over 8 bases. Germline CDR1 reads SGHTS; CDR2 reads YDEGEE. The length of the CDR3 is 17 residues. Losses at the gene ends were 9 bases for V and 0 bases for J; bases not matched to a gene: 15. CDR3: CATRDRPTMNSTDTQYF. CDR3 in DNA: TGTGCCACCCGGGACAGGCCAACGATGAATAGCACAGATACGCAGTATTTT.

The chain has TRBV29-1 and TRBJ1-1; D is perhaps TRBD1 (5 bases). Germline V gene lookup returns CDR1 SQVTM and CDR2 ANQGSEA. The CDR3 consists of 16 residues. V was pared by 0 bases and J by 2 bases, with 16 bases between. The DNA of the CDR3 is TGCAGCGTTGAAGATCTTCGGGGCTTTGGAAACACTGAAGCTTTCTTT. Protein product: CSVEDLRGFGNTEAFF.

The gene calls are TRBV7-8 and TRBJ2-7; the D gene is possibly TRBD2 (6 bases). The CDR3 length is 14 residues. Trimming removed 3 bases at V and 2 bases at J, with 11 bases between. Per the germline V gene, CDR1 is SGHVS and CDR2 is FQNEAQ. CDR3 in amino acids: CASSLYSGTYEQYF. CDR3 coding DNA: TGTGCCAGCAGCTTGTATAGCGGTACCTACGAGCAGTACTTC.

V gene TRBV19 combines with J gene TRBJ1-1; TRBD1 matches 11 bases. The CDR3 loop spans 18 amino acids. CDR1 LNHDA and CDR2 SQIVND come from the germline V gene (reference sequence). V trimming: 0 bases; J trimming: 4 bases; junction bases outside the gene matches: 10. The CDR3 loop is CASSIDRRTGGASTEAFF. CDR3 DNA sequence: TGTGCCAGTAGTATAGATCGTCGGACAGGGGGCGCTTCCACTGAAGCTTTCTTT.

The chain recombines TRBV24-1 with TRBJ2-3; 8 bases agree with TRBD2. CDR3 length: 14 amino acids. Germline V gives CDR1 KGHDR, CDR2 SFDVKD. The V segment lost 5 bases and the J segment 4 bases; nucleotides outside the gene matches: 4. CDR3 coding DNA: TGTGCCACCAGTGGTAGCGGGGAGGCAGATACGCAGTATTTT. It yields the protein CATSGSGEADTQYF.

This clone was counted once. CDR3 nucleotide sequence: TGCGCCAGCAGCCAAGGGCCGCGACGGCCTGGCGCCACTGAAGCTTTCTTT. Protein product: CASSQGPRRPGATEAFF. The genes are TRBV4-1 and TRBJ1-1; no firm D call. Trimming took 1 base from V and 4 from J, leaving 19 bases between them. CDR3 size: 17 residues. Germline values: CDR1 MGHRA, CDR2 YSYEKL.

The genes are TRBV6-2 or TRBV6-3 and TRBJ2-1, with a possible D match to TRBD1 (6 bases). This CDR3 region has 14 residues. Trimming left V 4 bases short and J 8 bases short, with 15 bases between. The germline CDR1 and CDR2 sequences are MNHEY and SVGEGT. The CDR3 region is CASSWRVRGHEQFF. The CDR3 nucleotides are TGTGCCAGCAGTTGGCGGGTCAGGGGACATGAGCAGTTCTTC.

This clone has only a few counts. As DNA, the CDR3 is TGTGCCAGCAGTTACACGGCAGGACGCCTTTATAGCAATCAGCCCCAGCATTTT. It encodes CASSYTAGRLYSNQPQHF. The chain carries TRBV6-2 or TRBV6-3 and TRBJ1-5; D unresolved. The CDR3 is 18 amino acids. Trimming stripped 2 bases from V and 0 bases from J, with 17 bases between. Looked up from germline, CDR1 is MNHEY and CDR2 is SVGEGT.

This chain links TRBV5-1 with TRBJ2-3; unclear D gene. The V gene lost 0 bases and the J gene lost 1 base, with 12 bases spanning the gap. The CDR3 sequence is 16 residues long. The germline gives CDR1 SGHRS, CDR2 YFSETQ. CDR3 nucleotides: TGCGCCAGCAGCTTGGATGGGCCAAGGGGCACAGATACGCAGTATTTT. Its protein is CASSLDGPRGTDTQYF.

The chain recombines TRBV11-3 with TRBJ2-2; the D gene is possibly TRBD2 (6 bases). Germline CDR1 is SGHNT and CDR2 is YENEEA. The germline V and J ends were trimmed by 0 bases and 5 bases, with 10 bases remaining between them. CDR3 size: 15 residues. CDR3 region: CASSLDLEGTGELFF. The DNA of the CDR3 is TGTGCCAGCAGCTTAGACTTGGAGGGGACCGGGGAGCTGTTTTTT. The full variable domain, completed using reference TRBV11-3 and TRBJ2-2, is EAGVVQSPRYKIIEKKQPVAFWCNPISGHNTLYWYLQNLGQGPELLIRYENEEAVDDSQLPKDRFSAERLKGVDSTLKIQPAELGDSAVYLCASSLDLEGTGELFFGEGSRLTVL.

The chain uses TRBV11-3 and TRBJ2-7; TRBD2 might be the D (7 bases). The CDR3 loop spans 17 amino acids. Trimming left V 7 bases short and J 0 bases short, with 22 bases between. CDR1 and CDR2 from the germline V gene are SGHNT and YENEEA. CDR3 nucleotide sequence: TGTGCCAGCAATTTGCCACCGTGGGGGGGCGGCTCCTACGAGCAGTACTTC. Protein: CASNLPPWGGGSYEQYF.

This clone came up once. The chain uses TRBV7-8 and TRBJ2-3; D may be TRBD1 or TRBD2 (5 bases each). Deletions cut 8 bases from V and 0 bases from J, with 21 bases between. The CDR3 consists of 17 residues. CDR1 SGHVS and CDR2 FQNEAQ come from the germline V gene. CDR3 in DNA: TGTGCCAGCTTCAGGGTAGGGGCGGGCTACAGCACAGATACGCAGTATTTT. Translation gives CASFRVGAGYSTDTQYF.

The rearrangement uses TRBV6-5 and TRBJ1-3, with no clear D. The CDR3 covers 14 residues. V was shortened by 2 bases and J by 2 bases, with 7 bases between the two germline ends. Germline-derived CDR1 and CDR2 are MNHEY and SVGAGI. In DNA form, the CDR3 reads TGTGCCAGCAGTTACGATGGACCTGGAAACACCATATATTTT. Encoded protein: CASSYDGPGNTIYF.

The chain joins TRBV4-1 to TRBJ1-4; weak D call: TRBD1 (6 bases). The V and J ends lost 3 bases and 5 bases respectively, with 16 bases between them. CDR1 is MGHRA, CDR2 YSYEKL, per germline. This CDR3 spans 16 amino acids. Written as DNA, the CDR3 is TGCGCCAGCAGCCAGAGGGACGGGGGCCAAAATGAAAAACTGTTTTTT. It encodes CASSQRDGGQNEKLFF.

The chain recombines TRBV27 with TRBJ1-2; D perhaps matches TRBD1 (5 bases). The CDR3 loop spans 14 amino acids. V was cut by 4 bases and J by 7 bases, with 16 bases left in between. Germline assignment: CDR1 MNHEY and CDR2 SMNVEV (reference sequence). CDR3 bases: TGTGCCAGCAGTTCCCCCGGGACGCAGAGTGGCTACACCTTC. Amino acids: CASSSPGTQSGYTF.

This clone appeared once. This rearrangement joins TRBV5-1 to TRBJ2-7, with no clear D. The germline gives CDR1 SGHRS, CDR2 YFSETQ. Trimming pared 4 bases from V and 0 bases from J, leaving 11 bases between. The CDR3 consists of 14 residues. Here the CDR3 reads CASSPFGNSYEQYF. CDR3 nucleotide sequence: TGCGCCAGCAGCCCCTTTGGGAACTCCTACGAGCAGTACTTC.

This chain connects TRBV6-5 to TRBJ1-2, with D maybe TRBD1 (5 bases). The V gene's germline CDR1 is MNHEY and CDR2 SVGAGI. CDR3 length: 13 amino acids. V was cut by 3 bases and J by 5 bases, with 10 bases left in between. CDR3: CASSYEGAYGYTF. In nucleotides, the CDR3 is TGTGCCAGCAGTTATGAAGGGGCGTATGGCTACACCTTC.

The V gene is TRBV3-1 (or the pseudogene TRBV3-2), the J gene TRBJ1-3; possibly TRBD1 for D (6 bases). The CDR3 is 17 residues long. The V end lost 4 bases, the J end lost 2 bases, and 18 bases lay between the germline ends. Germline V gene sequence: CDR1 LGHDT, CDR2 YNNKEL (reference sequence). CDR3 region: CASSRDVGGTAGNTIYF. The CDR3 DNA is TGTGCCAGCAGCCGAGACGTGGGGGGCACGGCTGGAAACACCATATATTTT.

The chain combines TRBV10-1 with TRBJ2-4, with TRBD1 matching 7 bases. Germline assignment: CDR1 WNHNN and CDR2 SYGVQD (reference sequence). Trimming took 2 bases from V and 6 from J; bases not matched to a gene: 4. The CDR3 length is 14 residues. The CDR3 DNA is TGCGCCAGCAGTGAGGACAGGGAACCAAACATTCAGTACTTC. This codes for CASSEDREPNIQYF.

In DNA form, the CDR3 reads TGTGCCAGCAGACTCCAACTCGGGACCACTTCCTCTGGGGCCAACGTCCTGACTTTC. The encoded protein is CASRLQLGTTSSGANVLTF. The J gene is TRBJ2-6, the V gene TRBV11-2, with D perhaps assigned TRBD1 or TRBD2 (5 bases each). The germline V gene has CDR1 SGHAT and CDR2 FQNNGV. The CDR3 has 19 amino acids. V lost 6 bases and J lost 0, with 21 bases in between.

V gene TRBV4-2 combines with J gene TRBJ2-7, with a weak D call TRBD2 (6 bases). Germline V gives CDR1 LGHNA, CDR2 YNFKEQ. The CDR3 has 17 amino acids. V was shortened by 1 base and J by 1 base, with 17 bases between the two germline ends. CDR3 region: CASSQVLTGEWSYEQYF. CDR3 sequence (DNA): TGTGCCAGCAGCCAAGTATTAACGGGAGAGTGGTCCTACGAGCAGTACTTC.

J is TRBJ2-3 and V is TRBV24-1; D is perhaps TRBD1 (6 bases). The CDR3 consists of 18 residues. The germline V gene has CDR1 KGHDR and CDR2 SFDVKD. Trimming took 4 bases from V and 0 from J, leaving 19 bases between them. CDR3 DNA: TGTGCCACCAGTGAACGCCCTACAGGGATCCCTAGCACAGATACGCAGTATTTT. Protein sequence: CATSERPTGIPSTDTQYF.

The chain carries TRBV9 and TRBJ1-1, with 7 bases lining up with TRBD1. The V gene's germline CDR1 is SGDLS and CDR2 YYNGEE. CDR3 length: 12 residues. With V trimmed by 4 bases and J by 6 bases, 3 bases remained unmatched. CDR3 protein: CASSPQGAEAFF. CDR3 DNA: TGTGCCAGCAGCCCCCAGGGGGCTGAAGCTTTCTTT.

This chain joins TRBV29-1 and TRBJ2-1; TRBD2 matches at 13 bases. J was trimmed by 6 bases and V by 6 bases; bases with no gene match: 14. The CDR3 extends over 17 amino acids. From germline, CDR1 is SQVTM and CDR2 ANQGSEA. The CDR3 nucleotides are TGCAGCGTAGCTTCCGTACCGGGACTAGCGGGACTCAATGAGCAGTTCTTC. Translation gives CSVASVPGLAGLNEQFF.

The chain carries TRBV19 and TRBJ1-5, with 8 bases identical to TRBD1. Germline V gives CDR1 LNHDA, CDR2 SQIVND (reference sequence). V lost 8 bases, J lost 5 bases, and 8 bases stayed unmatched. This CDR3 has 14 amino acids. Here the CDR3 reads CASWGQEIYQPQHF. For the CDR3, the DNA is TGTGCCAGTTGGGGACAGGAGATCTATCAGCCCCAGCATTTT.

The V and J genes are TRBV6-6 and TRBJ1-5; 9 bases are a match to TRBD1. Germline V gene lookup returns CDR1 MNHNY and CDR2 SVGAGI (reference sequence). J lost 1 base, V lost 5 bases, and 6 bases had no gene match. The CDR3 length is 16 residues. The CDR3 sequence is CASSAGTGFSNQPQHF. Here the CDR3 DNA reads TGTGCCAGCAGTGCCGGGACAGGGTTCAGCAATCAGCCCCAGCATTTT.